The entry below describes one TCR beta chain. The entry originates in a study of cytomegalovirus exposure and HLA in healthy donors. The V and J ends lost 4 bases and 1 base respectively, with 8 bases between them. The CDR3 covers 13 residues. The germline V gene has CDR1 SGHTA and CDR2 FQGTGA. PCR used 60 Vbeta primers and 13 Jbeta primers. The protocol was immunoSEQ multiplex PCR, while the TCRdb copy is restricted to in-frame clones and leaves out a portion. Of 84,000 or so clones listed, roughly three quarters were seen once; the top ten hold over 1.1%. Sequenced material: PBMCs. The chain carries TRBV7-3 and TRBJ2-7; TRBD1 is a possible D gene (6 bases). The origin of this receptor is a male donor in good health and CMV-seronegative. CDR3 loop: CASSSDRSYEQYF. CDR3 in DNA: TGTGCCAGCAGCTCCGACAGGTCCTACGAGCAGTACTTC.